A selection of T cell receptor beta chains follows, all from one sample in a study of human T cells and chemical hapten exposure. TCRdb re-called the RACE reads through MiXCR, storing one row per CDR3 protein. The table includes tens of thousands of distinct CDR3 sequences, 8% to 9.5% detected once. This specimen consisted of whole blood, obtained in connection with sensitization to the hapten diphenylcyclopropenone (DPC). These receptor sequences come from a man aged 45-60 years with alopecia areata. Some clones in this sample may be carry-over from other donors' samples. Each CDR3 is given with its conserved first and last residue. A D gene is named only where the DNA matches it firmly.

CDR3aa | len | v_gene | d_gene
CASSFQGLSGANVLTF | 16 | TRBV28 | TRBD2
CASRPWGIGYGYTF | 14 | TRBV28 | -
CASSIDRSFYGYTF | 14 | TRBV19 | -
CASSPGLAGSWDNEQFF | 17 | TRBV4-3 | TRBD2
CASSLAASSYNEQFF | 15 | TRBV11-1 | -
CSGGLAGGELFF | 12 | TRBV29-1 | TRBD2
CATSDLFMGSTGFF | 14 | TRBV24-1 | -
CASSQRQGTEQFF | 13 | TRBV11-2 | TRBD1
CASSQGDSGQFF | 12 | TRBV11-2 | -
CASSPARNSGNTIYF | 15 | TRBV28 | -
CASRGTAQPQHF | 12 | TRBV19 | TRBD1
CASSWRRERETQYF | 14 | TRBV7-2 | -
CASSGSSDNQETQYF | 15 | TRBV5-4 | -
CASSYGLTSTDTQYF | 15 | TRBV6-5 | -
CSALDRVVETQYF | 13 | TRBV20-1 | TRBD1
CASSVDGYGYTF | 12 | TRBV9 | -